What follows describes a single T cell receptor (beta chain). Other DNA sequences in the sample encode the same CDR3. The assay was immunoSEQ multiplex PCR, and TCRdb's table has in-frame clones only and misses some. This sample has fewer than 300,000 clones, with roughly 91% found just once. J was trimmed by 1 base and V by 6 bases; bases with no gene match: 3. The length of the CDR3 is 14 residues. The V gene's germline CDR1 is LNHDA and CDR2 SQIVND (reference sequence). This specimen belongs to a study of blood T cell repertoires in COVID-19. The chain links TRBV19 to TRBJ1-3; TRBD1 aligns across 7 bases. The sequencing input was PBMCs or T cells enriched from blood (not recorded which). This TCR was recovered from a woman in her 40s with acute COVID-19. CDR3 loop: CASSLTGSGNTIYF. DNA of the CDR3: TGTGCCAGTAGCCTGACAGGGTCTGGAAACACCATATATTTT.